Sequencing of this T cell receptor (beta chain) was carried out in a study of regulatory T cells in long-lasting Graves disease. Points from the study as a whole: Persistent disease was associated with favored TRBV28 usage and with favored use of TRBJ1-2 and TRBJ2-5.

Building the TCR beta libraries relied on iRepertoire HTBI primers, and CDR3 regions underwent Arm-PCR. MiXCR, run by TCRdb on the multiplex PCR reads, gives a single entry per CDR3 protein. The table lists hundreds of thousands of distinct CDR3 sequences, around 30% of them singletons. Trimming removed 3 bases from V and 8 bases from J, with 14 bases in between. This CDR3 comprises 15 residues. Stated time point: persistent/refractory GD, antithyroid drugs over 5 years with positive TRAb. The TCR library was made from RNA extracted from PBMCs. In this cohort, patients came from an endocrinology department located in Xi'an, China. This clonotype was observed many times. No antigen is known for it.

This sample comprised peripheral blood mononuclear cells (PBMCs), obtained when the disease was refractory, from a patient treated with antithyroid drugs. The chain recombines TRBV12-3 or TRBV12-4 with TRBJ1-6; no reliable D call. This clonotype originated in a female donor with Graves disease. Here the CDR3 reads CASSLSRLRDSPLHF. CDR3 sequence (DNA): TGTGCCAGCAGTTTGAGCCGGCTTAGGGATTCACCCCTCCACTTT.